The 26 T cell receptor beta chains listed next were all sequenced from one sample in a study of T-cell reconstitution after alpha-beta-depleted transplantation in children. It was with unique molecular identifiers that the TCRbeta library was prepared. TCRdb passed the PCR reads through MiXCR, listing each CDR3 protein once. The sample yields 600,000 to 700,000 distinct CDR3 sequences, about 15% seen once. The input for sequencing was PBMCs from the stem cell graft donor, taken from the stem cell graft. These receptors were taken from a human donor who donated a stem cell graft to a child with acute myeloid leukemia.

This clonotype has ten or more counts. The chain joins TRBV20-1 to TRBJ1-4; a possible D gene is TRBD1 (5 bases). Trimming removed 7 bases at V and 0 bases at J, with 12 bases between. Per the germline V gene, CDR1 is DFQATT and CDR2 is SNEGSKA (reference sequence). The CDR3 loop spans 14 amino acids. The CDR3: CSVSGTSTNEKLFF. The CDR3 region has the DNA TGCAGTGTGTCAGGGACTTCAACTAATGAAAAACTGTTTTTT.

This clonotype was seen more than once but under ten times. This chain connects TRBV12-3 or TRBV12-4 to TRBJ1-1, with D maybe TRBD1 (5 bases). Between the trimmed V and J ends, which lost 6 bases and 1 base, there was a span of 18 bases. The CDR3 is 16 amino acids. As DNA, the CDR3 is TGTGCCAGCAGGGGGGACTCTTGGGAACCGAACACTGAAGCTTTCTTT. It translates to CASRGDSWEPNTEAFF.

The sample holds many counts of this clonotype. The J gene is TRBJ2-3, the V gene TRBV20-1, with 8 bases that match TRBD1. This CDR3 is 15 amino acids long. Germline-derived CDR1 and CDR2 are DFQATT and SNEGSKA (reference sequence). V was pared by 1 base and J by 2 bases, with 5 bases of the junction left unmatched. The CDR3 loop reads CSARAGTGHTDTQYF. The CDR3 coding sequence is TGCAGTGCTAGAGCGGGGACAGGTCACACAGATACGCAGTATTTT.

This clonotype was picked up a small number of times. V usage is TRBV6-2 or TRBV6-3 and J usage is TRBJ1-5; the D gene is possibly TRBD1 (6 bases). V gave up 5 bases and J gave up 7 bases, with 18 bases separating them. Germline CDR1 reads MNHEY; CDR2 reads SVGEGT. This CDR3 has 15 amino acids. The CDR3 reads CASSTPHRERQPQHF. CDR3 bases: TGTGCCAGCAGTACGCCCCACAGGGAGCGGCAGCCCCAGCATTTT.

The rearrangement uses TRBV6-2 or TRBV6-3 and TRBJ1-4, with D tentatively TRBD1 (5 bases). Trimming removed 6 bases from V and 6 bases from J, with 17 bases in between. This CDR3 spans 15 amino acids. In germline, CDR1 is MNHEY, CDR2 SVGEGT. The CDR3 bases are TGTGCCAGCAGCTCCGGGACCCGGCCCCATGAAAAACTGTTTTTT. Its translation is CASSSGTRPHEKLFF.

V gene TRBV24-1 combines with J gene TRBJ2-1, with a possible D match to TRBD1 (5 bases). CDR1 and CDR2 (germline): KGHDR, SFDVKD. Trimming removed 1 base from V and 3 bases from J, with 9 bases in between. This CDR3 comprises 15 residues. CDR3 residues: CATSDLRDSYNEQFF. The CDR3 nucleotides read TGTGCCACCAGTGATTTACGAGACAGCTACAATGAGCAGTTCTTC.

At least ten counts were recorded for this clonotype. This chain joins TRBV27 and TRBJ2-5; possibly TRBD1 or TRBD2 for D (5 bases each). The CDR3 is 16 residues long. V lost 5 bases and J lost 0, with 16 bases in between. In germline, CDR1 is MNHEY, CDR2 SMNVEV (reference sequence). The CDR3 reads CASSPLMGEYQETQYF. The CDR3 DNA is TGTGCCAGCAGTCCTTTAATGGGGGAATACCAAGAGACCCAGTACTTC.

This clonotype was seen at least ten times. V is TRBV6-5 and J is TRBJ2-7; no definite D call. The CDR3 length is 12 residues. Germline loops: CDR1 MNHEY, CDR2 SVGAGI. The ends were cut back, 10 bases at V and 3 bases at J, with 13 bases in the middle. CDR3 DNA: TGTGCCACCGGTTTGGGGATCTACGAGCAGTACTTC. It specifies CATGLGIYEQYF.

The rearrangement links TRBV30 to TRBJ2-3; 9 bases match TRBD2. The germline CDR1 and CDR2 sequences are GTSNPN and SVGIG (reference sequence). The ends lost 7 bases at V and 2 bases at J; junction bases unmatched: 7. This CDR3 spans 14 amino acids. CDR3 in DNA: TGTGCCTTGTTAGCGGGGGCTACCACAGATACGCAGTATTTT. It encodes CALLAGATTDTQYF.

The table lists this clonotype with a few counts. The rearrangement links TRBV7-9 to TRBJ1-1, with 7 nucleotides matching TRBD1. The germline gives CDR1 SEHNR, CDR2 FQNEAQ (reference sequence). There are 15 residues in the CDR3. J gave up 4 bases and V 5 bases, and 10 bases lay outside the gene matches. The CDR3 reads CASSPRTGKGTEAFF. CDR3 sequence (DNA): TGTGCCAGCAGCCCCCGGACAGGCAAGGGCACTGAAGCTTTCTTT. Full variable domain (outside the CDR3, taken from reference TRBV7-9 and TRBJ1-1): DTGVSQNPRHKITKRGQNVTFRCDPISEHNRLYWYRQTLGQGPEFLTYFQNEAQLEKSRLLSDRFSAERPKGSFSTLEIQRTEQGDSAMYLCASSPRTGKGTEAFFGQGTRLTVV.

This clonotype was seen more than once but under ten times. The chain joins TRBV20-1 to TRBJ1-6; 10 nucleotides match TRBD1. With V trimmed by 4 bases and J by 11 bases, 11 bases remained unmatched. The CDR3 totals 15 residues. Germline CDR1 is DFQATT and CDR2 is SNEGSKA (reference sequence). This CDR3 is CSATKYRDRGPPLHF. The CDR3 nucleotides read TGCAGTGCTACTAAATACCGGGACAGGGGTCCACCCCTCCACTTT.

This clonotype was observed at least ten times. The rearrangement joins TRBV6-5 to TRBJ1-6, with no clear D. CDR3 length equals 13 residues. Trimming left V 3 bases short and J 7 bases short, with 7 bases between. Germline V gives CDR1 MNHEY, CDR2 SVGAGI. CDR3 amino acids: CASSYYRNSPLHF. Written as DNA, the CDR3 is TGTGCCAGCAGTTATTACAGAAATTCACCCCTCCACTTT.

In this sample, this clonotype turned up a few times. This chain uses TRBV20-1 with TRBJ2-5, with 12 bases aligning to TRBD2. With V trimmed by 4 bases and J by 2 bases, 11 bases remained unmatched. The CDR3 is 17 residues long. Germline V gives CDR1 DFQATT, CDR2 SNEGSKA (reference sequence). This CDR3 is CSATRLAGGIVQETQYF. The CDR3 DNA follows: TGCAGTGCTACCCGCCTAGCGGGGGGGATTGTACAAGAGACCCAGTACTTC.

Comments on this clonotype: A clone one base away is much larger, so this may be a read error. V usage is TRBV20-1 and J usage is TRBJ1-1, with TRBD1 matching over 8 bases. The CDR3 totals 14 residues. Germline assignment: CDR1 DFQATT and CDR2 SNEGSKA (reference sequence). CDR3 bases: TGCAGTGCTCCCCGGACAGGGTGGAACCCTGAAGCTTTCTTT. The encoded protein is CSAPRTGWNPEAFF.

This clonotype was counted only a few times. V gene TRBV5-1 combines with J gene TRBJ2-2; 11 bases map to TRBD2. After removal of 5 bases from V and 0 bases from J, the junction contained 3 bases not matched to a gene. CDR1 is SGHRS and CDR2 is YFSETQ in the germline V gene. The CDR3 spans 16 residues. CDR3 in amino acids: CASSSSGGTNTGELFF. The CDR3 DNA reads as TGCGCCAGCAGTTCTAGCGGGGGGACGAACACCGGGGAGCTGTTTTTT. The whole variable domain, remainder taken from reference TRBV5-1 and TRBJ2-2, is KAGVTQTPRYLIKTRGQQVTLSCSPISGHRSVSWYQQTPGQGLQFLFEYFSETQRNKGNFPGRFSGRQFSNSRSEMNVSTLELGDSALYLCASSSSGGTNTGELFFGEGSRLTVL.

A remark on this clonotype: One end of the junction does not line up with germline, which may come from a read error. The chain couples TRBV7-2 to TRBJ2-1; tentatively, D is TRBD2 (5 bases). Germline CDR1 SGHTA, CDR2 FQGNSA. The CDR3 totals 13 residues. The CDR3 DNA sequence: TGTGCCAGCAGCTTAGTGCCTCCGGGATCCACACTCTTC. It specifies CASSLVPPGSTLF.

This clonotype was detected many times. J is TRBJ2-1 and V is TRBV12-3 or TRBV12-4; no clear D. This CDR3 is 16 amino acids long. Trimming took off 1 base at V and 0 bases at J, with 10 bases between the two ends. The CDR3 DNA sequence: TGTGCCAGCAGTTTAGTAAGGCGGAGCTCCTACAATGAGCAGTTCTTC. This translates into CASSLVRRSSYNEQFF.

This clonotype was recorded once. The chain links TRBV28 to TRBJ1-4; TRBD1 is a possible D gene (5 bases). Deletions cut 5 bases from V and 5 bases from J, with 15 bases between. Germline lookup yields CDR1 MDHEN and CDR2 SYDVKM. The CDR3 is made up of 15 amino acids. The CDR3 bases are TGTGCCAGCAGTACCTCCGGGGGAAGGAATGAAAAACTGTTTTTT. This encodes CASSTSGGRNEKLFF.

This clonotype was found a few times. The chain is built from TRBV7-8 and TRBJ2-1; no definite D call. Germline lookup yields CDR1 SGHVS and CDR2 FQNEAQ. V gave up 6 bases and J gave up 1 base, with 16 bases separating them. The CDR3 has 16 residues. The CDR3 here is CASSSKGTSSYNEQFF. The CDR3 DNA reads as TGTGCCAGCAGTTCCAAGGGCACGAGTTCCTACAATGAGCAGTTCTTC. The variable domain in full, completed from reference TRBV7-8 and TRBJ2-1, reads GAGVSQSPRYKVAKRGQDVALRCDPISGHVSLFWYQQALGQGPEFLTYFQNEAQLDKSGLPSDRFFAERPEGSVSTLKIQRTQQEDSAVYLCASSSKGTSSYNEQFFGPGTRLTVL.

The chain links TRBV20-1 to TRBJ2-3; D not certain. CDR1 is DFQATT, CDR2 SNEGSKA, per germline (reference sequence). The CDR3 contains 13 residues. V was trimmed by 3 bases and J by 2 bases, leaving 9 bases between them. The CDR3 DNA reads TGCAGTGCTAGTCCCCCTTCCACAGATACGCAGTATTTT. It codes for CSASPPSTDTQYF.

V is TRBV4-3 and J is TRBJ1-6; D may be TRBD1 (5 bases). CDR1 is LGHNA and CDR2 is YSLEER in the germline V gene. V was clipped by 0 bases and J by 7 bases, with 13 bases between them. The CDR3 length is 16 residues. This CDR3 is CASSQEPGPTNSPLHF. In DNA form, the CDR3 reads TGCGCCAGCAGCCAAGAACCGGGACCGACGAATTCACCCCTCCACTTT.

The V call is TRBV7-2, the J call TRBJ2-2; weak D call: TRBD1 (6 bases). This CDR3 region has 15 residues. V was cut by 5 bases and J by 1 base, with 11 bases left in between. Germline CDR1 and CDR2: SGHTA and FQGNSA. The CDR3 loop reads CASSPTGLNTGELFF. For the CDR3, the DNA is TGTGCCAGCAGCCCAACAGGGTTGAACACCGGGGAGCTGTTTTTT.

This clonotype was detected many times. The V call is TRBV20-1, the J call TRBJ1-4; D not certain. This CDR3 has 14 amino acids. V lost 6 bases, J lost 5 bases, and 16 bases lay in between. From germline, CDR1 is DFQATT and CDR2 SNEGSKA (reference sequence). The CDR3 reads CSASYPGRNEKLFF. The CDR3 nucleotides read TGCAGTGCCTCTTACCCCGGTAGGAATGAAAAACTGTTTTTT.

This clonotype was counted only a few times. This rearrangement joins TRBV20-1 to TRBJ2-4; maybe TRBD2 (5 bases). This CDR3 is built from 15 residues. The V end was cut by 0 bases, the J end by 3 bases, with 12 bases between. Germline V gives CDR1 DFQATT, CDR2 SNEGSKA (reference sequence). The CDR3, as DNA: TGCAGTGCTAGAGATAACGAAGGGAGCAAAAACATTCAGTACTTC. This encodes CSARDNEGSKNIQYF.

Many counts were recorded for this clonotype. The chain has TRBV20-1 and TRBJ2-3; 8 bases are shared with TRBD2. Germline V lookup: CDR1 DFQATT, CDR2 SNEGSKA (reference sequence). The CDR3 is made up of 14 amino acids. The CDR3 region is CRALAGSYTDTQYF. DNA for the CDR3: TGCAGGGCATTAGCGGGGAGCTACACAGATACGCAGTATTTT.

Here the CDR3 reads CASGLVRQGRTGNQPQHF. The CDR3 nucleotides are TGTGCTAGTGGTTTGGTACGGCAGGGCAGGACGGGCAATCAGCCCCAGCATTTT. This chain uses TRBV12-5 with TRBJ1-5; D is perhaps TRBD1 (5 bases). The ends were cut back, 0 bases at V and 2 bases at J, with 17 bases in the middle. The CDR3 has 18 amino acids. Germline V gene lookup returns CDR1 LGHNT and CDR2 FRNRAP.